Reported below is one T cell receptor beta chain. What this receptor recognizes is not known. It has no much larger one-base neighbor in the sample; base qualities were not kept. The sample is drawn from a study of blood T cells in healthy people across ages (dated by TCRdb to 2014 to 2015). In the study overall: In model experiments, template switching captured roughly one uniquely barcoded TCR beta cDNA molecule for every two T cells. Using the same blood draw, the study looked at two additional independent replicas of 1 million unique cDNA reads for two donors, one aged 18 to 30 and the other aged 80 or older. The donors were divided into four age groups: young (average around 17 years), middle-aged (about 39), aged (approximately 64) and long-lived (more than 75). Using deep sequencing normalized with unique cDNA molecular identifiers, the study measured how TCR beta repertoire diversity changes with age. To avoid experimental bias, donors of different ages were spread randomly across the sequencing lanes. Overall study results and their limits: As age increased, observed TCR beta diversity per million T cells dropped in a roughly linear way, and a significant reduction was already evident by age 40. Compared with the aged group, the long-lived group had more naive CD4+ T cells, fewer expanded clones and increased TCR diversity, suggesting age selection. Estimates of total diversity from one million sequenced T cells were regarded as lower bounds and underestimates. There was a strong correlation between observed TCR beta diversity and the percentage of naive T cells measured by flow cytometry. Since profiling was done on bulk unsorted PBMCs, naive and antigen-experienced compartments could not be conclusively compared. Donor CMV infection status was unknown, potentially confounding age-related changes in expanded clonotypes.

To prepare the library, 5' RACE was applied. Sequencing used an Illumina HiSeq 2500. The second PCR ran for roughly 6 to 11 cycles and used a J-beta primer mix along with a sample-barcoded 5' primer. A template-switch 5' adaptor carrying 12 random nucleotides introduced a unique molecular identifier onto each TCR beta cDNA molecule. Each sample yielded at least 2.5 million CDR3-containing paired-end reads. First-strand cDNA synthesis was performed from all RNA using the Mint cDNA synthesis kit, with priming by a TRBC-specific oligonucleotide. All cDNA was treated with uracil-DNA glycosylase and then went through a first 18-cycle PCR with the universal primers M1SS and BC2_uni_R. The study's own analysis went as follows. Each sample was normalized by randomly selecting 1 million high-quality reads, each carrying a distinct molecular identifier. Reads with shared molecular identifiers were discarded instead of being binned into consensus sequences. MiTCR, with a Q25 quality threshold and the strictest error-elimination algorithm, was used for CDR3 identification, clonotype clustering and error correction. Lower-bound total TCR beta diversity was estimated with a nonparametric unseen species model using Euler transformation. In-frame beta chains were kept once TCRdb had trimmed the public reads at Q25 with fastp and called clones with MiXCR. Rows are combined by CDR3 protein, so each entry shows the most common genes and DNA. The V and J calls come from TCRdb's annotation, not from the publication. The table for this sample lists 1,500,000 or so distinct CDR3 sequences; roughly two fifths of them were counted only once. About 4% of the sample comes from the top ten.

Systemically healthy Caucasian individuals from Russia, 35 to 50 in total and aged about 6 to 100 years, were included as donors. About 9.8 milliliters of peripheral blood were drawn from each donor into EDTA-treated Vacutainer tubes. Ficoll-Paque density-gradient centrifugation was used to isolate PBMCs, with at least 6.5 million obtained per sample. Total RNA, at least 6 micrograms per sample, was extracted from PBMCs with Trizol reagent. For every donor, flow cytometry on a PBMC aliquot measured the percentage of naive CD45RAhigh/CD27high T cells. Reading from cysteine to phenylalanine, the CDR3 counts 18 amino acids. The entry retains the CDR3 DNA only, 54 bases that are in frame from base 1. Here V drops 2 bases and J drops 0 bases, and the junction holds 10 bases not matched to any gene. From the germline V gene, CDR1 is MNHEY and CDR2 is SVGEGT.

Sequenced: blood. The chain couples TRBV6-2 or TRBV6-3 to TRBJ2-1, and TRBD2 aligns with 7 junction nucleotides. This TCR came from a woman in her late teens or twenties in good health. Read as DNA, the sequence is TGTGCCAGCAGTTACCGGACACTAGCGAGCAGCTCCTACAATGAGCAGTTCTTC. It is translated as CASSYRTLASSSYNEQFF.